One TCR beta chain is described in this entry. The data derive from a study of shared clonotypes between healthy human individuals. Genomic DNA (from each subset) was split evenly across several immunoSEQ plates. The authors sequenced unsorted PBMC DNA on ten immunoSEQ deep assay plates. Method: immunoSEQ multiplex PCR; TCRdb's copy keeps in-frame clones and lacks some. This sample has some 480,000 clones, with 70% to 85% found just once. V lost 5 bases and J lost 0, with 14 bases in between. There are 15 residues in the CDR3. Germline CDR1 is MNHNS and CDR2 is SASEGT. The healthy adult donors were HIV-negative and reported no recent acute infections or vaccinations. Samples left unsorted employed roughly 90 million PBMCs for genomic DNA.

This sequence was found in a middle-aged woman in good health. Some clones in this sample may be carry-over from other donors' samples. The sample consisted of PBMCs. V and J are TRBV6-1 and TRBJ2-7; weak D call: TRBD1 (6 bases). CDR3 DNA sequence: TGTGCCAGCAGTACCCGGACAGCCAGCTCCTACGAGCAGTACTTC. This codes for CASSTRTASSYEQYF.